Listed here are 24 T cell receptor beta chains from one sample, sequenced in a study of T cell changes during pregnancy in multiple sclerosis. TCRdb's copy holds only in-frame clones and misses some; the assay was immunoSEQ multiplex PCR. The sample includes roughly 100,000 clones, 85% to 95% of them seen just once. The sample here was peripheral blood, taken after pregnancy. These receptors originate from a female donor with multiple sclerosis, enrolled in a pregnancy study.

The chain carries TRBV11-2 and TRBJ1-4, with unresolved D. There are 15 residues in the CDR3. V was shortened by 0 bases and J by 7 bases, with 12 bases between the two germline ends. The germline CDR1 and CDR2 sequences are SGHAT and FQNNGV. CDR3: CASSLEPVWAEKLFF. The DNA for the CDR3 is TGTGCCAGCAGCTTAGAACCGGTTTGGGCTGAAAAACTGTTTTTT. Looking up the rest from reference TRBV11-2 and TRBJ1-4 gives the full variable domain: EAGVAQSPRYKIIEKRQSVAFWCNPISGHATLYWYQQILGQGPKLLIQFQNNGVVDDSQLPKDRFSAERLKGVDSTLKIQPAKLEDSAVYLCASSLEPVWAEKLFFGSGTQLSVL.

The chain recombines TRBV19 with TRBJ2-7; TRBD2 matches 7 bases. V gave up 1 base and J gave up 5 bases; unmatched junction bases: 5. CDR1 is LNHDA and CDR2 is SQIVND in the germline V gene (reference sequence). The CDR3 has 14 residues. The CDR3 DNA is TGTGCCAGTAGTATAGCGGGAGGTCCCCACGAGCAGTACTTC. Translation gives CASSIAGGPHEQYF.

The chain couples TRBV7-9 to TRBJ2-5, with D maybe TRBD1 (5 bases). V lost 5 bases, J lost 4 bases, and 17 bases lay in between. CDR1 and CDR2 from the germline V gene are SEHNR and FQNEAQ (reference sequence). The CDR3 has 15 amino acids. The CDR3 spells CASSERARVGETQYF. The DNA for the CDR3 is TGTGCCAGCAGCGAAAGGGCCAGGGTTGGAGAGACCCAGTACTTC.

The chain couples TRBV29-1 to TRBJ2-2, with TRBD1 matching over 9 bases. The J segment lost 5 bases and the V segment lost 4 bases, leaving 5 bases of the junction unmatched. The length of the CDR3 is 14 residues. The V gene's germline CDR1 is SQVTM and CDR2 ANQGSEA. CDR3: CSVGVQGATGELFF. The CDR3 bases are TGCAGCGTTGGGGTACAGGGGGCAACCGGGGAGCTGTTTTTT.

In its sample, this clone was seen once. The chain is built from TRBV6-1 and TRBJ2-6, with D maybe TRBD1 (6 bases). Germline CDR1 is MNHNS and CDR2 is SASEGT. The CDR3 runs 20 residues. Trimming stripped 4 bases from V and 0 bases from J, with 22 bases between. The CDR3 is CASSAEYRASAASGANVLTF. CDR3 sequence (DNA): TGTGCCAGCAGTGCAGAATACAGGGCCTCAGCAGCCTCTGGGGCCAACGTCCTGACTTTC.

The rearrangement joins TRBV27 to TRBJ1-4; TRBD1 matches 9 bases. The V gene's germline CDR1 is MNHEY and CDR2 SMNVEV (reference sequence). V shed 7 bases, J shed 3 bases, and the junction held 3 bases outside the gene matches. The CDR3 runs 14 residues. DNA for the CDR3: TGTGCCAGCAAACAGGGGGCAGCTAATGAAAAACTGTTTTTT. It specifies CASKQGAANEKLFF.

V is TRBV5-1 and J is TRBJ2-7; D possibly corresponds to TRBD1 (6 bases). This CDR3 has 15 amino acids. CDR1 and CDR2 (germline): SGHRS, YFSETQ. V was shortened by 5 bases and J by 2 bases, with 17 bases between the two germline ends. The DNA for the CDR3 is TGCGCCAGCAGTACGACAGGCATCAAGACCTACGAGCAGTACTTC. Its translation is CASSTTGIKTYEQYF.

The J gene is TRBJ1-4, the V gene TRBV19; 9 bases map to TRBD1. Germline V gives CDR1 LNHDA, CDR2 SQIVND (reference sequence). The V gene end was trimmed by 7 bases and the J gene end by 5 bases; junction bases not matched to a gene: 8. The length of the CDR3 is 15 residues. DNA of the CDR3: TGTGCCAGTAATAAAAGAGGGACAGGGAATGAAAAACTGTTTTTT. It is translated as CASNKRGTGNEKLFF.

V and J are TRBV5-1 and TRBJ2-6, with 11 bases matching TRBD1. CDR1 and CDR2 from the germline V gene are SGHRS and YFSETQ. This CDR3 is 17 amino acids long. J lost 4 bases, V lost 4 bases, and 7 bases had no gene match. CDR3 sequence: CASSLGQGAQGANVLTF. The DNA for the CDR3 is TGCGCCAGCAGCCTAGGACAGGGGGCGCAGGGGGCCAACGTCCTGACTTTC.

V usage is TRBV5-1 and J usage is TRBJ2-3, with 7 positions matching TRBD1. The CDR3 covers 16 residues. Germline CDR1 and CDR2: SGHRS and YFSETQ. Trimming removed 1 base from V and 0 bases from J; junction bases left unmatched: 5. In DNA, the CDR3 is TGCGCCAGCAGCTTGCGACAGGGAGCTAGCACAGATACGCAGTATTTT. Encoded protein: CASSLRQGASTDTQYF.

V is TRBV27 and J is TRBJ1-2; 8 bases fit TRBD1. Per germline, CDR1 MNHEY and CDR2 SMNVEV (reference sequence). The V gene end was trimmed by 4 bases and the J gene end by 4 bases; junction bases not matched to a gene: 5. The CDR3 sequence is 14 residues long. The CDR3 bases are TGTGCCAGCAGTTCAGGACAGGGTAGCTATGGCTACACCTTC. Translation gives CASSSGQGSYGYTF.

This rearrangement joins TRBV4-1 to TRBJ2-1; TRBD2 is a possible D gene (6 bases). The CDR3 has 15 residues. V lost 4 bases and J 5 bases, leaving 15 bases between the germline ends. Germline V CDR1 and CDR2: MGHRA, YSYEKL. In DNA, the CDR3 is TGCGCCAGCAGCCGCACTCTAGCGCCCGACAATGAGCAGTTCTTC. Translating gives CASSRTLAPDNEQFF.

The V gene is TRBV6-1, the J gene TRBJ2-3; 8 bases agree with TRBD2. Losses at the gene ends were 6 bases for V and 0 bases for J; bases not matched to a gene: 2. In germline, CDR1 is MNHNS, CDR2 SASEGT. The CDR3 length is 14 residues. CDR3 nucleotides: TGTGCCAGCAGGGGACTAGTTAGCACAGATACGCAGTATTTT. Amino acid sequence: CASRGLVSTDTQYF.

V usage is TRBV5-1 and J usage is TRBJ2-7; 14 bases map to TRBD2. The CDR3 length is 17 residues. CDR1 SGHRS and CDR2 YFSETQ come from the germline V gene. With V trimmed by 4 bases and J by 5 bases, 11 bases remained unmatched. CDR3 amino acids: CASSPGLAGVVSNEQYF. CDR3 sequence (DNA): TGCGCCAGCAGCCCGGGACTAGCGGGAGTAGTCAGCAACGAGCAGTACTTC.

V gene TRBV9 combines with J gene TRBJ1-1; 7 nucleotides line up with TRBD1. V shed 3 bases and J 4 bases; nucleotides not matched to a gene: 12. CDR1 is SGDLS, CDR2 YYNGEE, per germline. The CDR3 has 16 amino acids. The CDR3, as DNA: TGTGCCAGCAGCGGACCCAGTTCGGCAGGGGGCACTGAAGCTTTCTTT. Its translation: CASSGPSSAGGTEAFF.

The chain employs TRBV5-1 and TRBJ2-7, with 7 bases identical to TRBD1. The CDR3 has 13 amino acids. The germline CDR1 and CDR2 sequences are SGHRS and YFSETQ. The trim removed 4 bases at V and 2 bases at J, leaving 3 bases unmatched. CDR3 nucleotides: TGCGCCAGCAGCCCGGGACAGACCTACGAGCAGTACTTC. Translating gives CASSPGQTYEQYF.

This clone was detected once. The CDR3 sequence is CASSAGRAPNTEAFF. CDR3 sequence (DNA): TGTGCCAGCAGCGCGGGCCGGGCCCCGAACACTGAAGCTTTCTTT. The chain employs TRBV5-4 and TRBJ1-1; D ambiguous. Germline V gene lookup returns CDR1 SGHNT and CDR2 YYREEE (reference sequence). This CDR3 comprises 15 residues. V was trimmed by 4 bases and J by 1 base, leaving 14 bases between them.

This chain connects TRBV28 to TRBJ2-3; a weak D match, TRBD2 (5 bases). V was shortened by 6 bases and J by 1 base, with 17 bases between the two germline ends. The CDR3 sequence is 16 residues long. From germline, CDR1 is MDHEN and CDR2 SYDVKM. The CDR3 region is CASSQTLGLGTDTQYF. The CDR3 nucleotides are TGTGCCAGCAGCCAAACCCTCGGACTGGGCACAGATACGCAGTATTTT.

The chain combines TRBV7-2 with TRBJ2-7; TRBD1 agrees at 8 bases. CDR1 and CDR2 from the germline V gene are SGHTA and FQGNSA. V dropped 2 bases and J dropped 2; count of bases not matched to a gene: 2. The CDR3 extends over 14 amino acids. This CDR3 is CASSLRTGTYEQYF. The CDR3 DNA reads TGTGCCAGCAGCTTAAGGACAGGGACCTACGAGCAGTACTTC.

CDR3 loop: CASSSSGYLDEQYF. CDR3 bases: TGTGCCAGCAGCTCGAGCGGGTACCTAGACGAGCAGTACTTC. This chain connects TRBV5-4 to TRBJ2-7, with D maybe TRBD2 (6 bases). CDR3 size: 14 residues. V was pared by 3 bases and J by 5 bases, with 15 bases between. CDR1 is SGHNT and CDR2 is YYREEE in the germline V gene (reference sequence).

The rearrangement uses TRBV5-8 and TRBJ1-4; D unclear. The J call is doubtful: the DNA matches TRBJ2-2 better. Germline CDR1 SGHTS, CDR2 YDEGEE. The CDR3 extends over 12 amino acids. This CDR3 reads CASSFSGRELFF. Here the CDR3 DNA reads TGTGCCAGCAGCTTCAGTGGCCGGGAGCTGTTTTTT.

The V and J genes are TRBV7-3 and TRBJ2-7, with TRBD2 as a possible D gene (6 bases). Between the trimmed V and J ends, which lost 0 bases and 5 bases, there was a span of 11 bases. CDR1 SGHTA and CDR2 FQGTGA come from the germline V gene. This CDR3 is built from 14 residues. CDR3 coding DNA: TGTGCCAGCAGCTTAACCGGGGGAACGAACGAGCAGTACTTC. Encoded protein: CASSLTGGTNEQYF.

About this clone itself: The sample holds other DNA sequences that translate to the same CDR3. This rearrangement joins TRBV19 to TRBJ1-1; D not certain. The ends were cut back, 7 bases at V and 1 base at J, with 4 bases in the middle. Germline CDR1 is LNHDA and CDR2 is SQIVND (reference sequence). The CDR3 consists of 11 residues. The CDR3 DNA sequence: TGTGCCAGTACCGGGAACACTGAAGCTTTCTTT. Its protein is CASTGNTEAFF.

The rearrangement joins TRBV7-2 to TRBJ2-7; 9 nucleotides agree with TRBD1. Trimming removed 2 bases from V and 0 bases from J; junction bases left unmatched: 2. In germline, CDR1 is SGHTA, CDR2 FQGNSA. The CDR3 has 15 amino acids. The CDR3: CASSLRDRASYEQYF. The CDR3 bases are TGTGCCAGCAGCTTACGGGACAGGGCCTCCTACGAGCAGTACTTC.